A selection of T cell receptor beta chains follows, all from one sample in a study of identical twins. TCRdb analysed the 5' RACE reads with MiXCR anew, one entry per CDR3 protein. The sample holds 500,000 to 550,000 distinct CDR3 sequences; about 22% are singletons and the top ten take approximately 0.48%. This sample also belongs to another study, concerning yellow fever vaccine responses in identical twins.

The sample consisted of CD4+ T cells sorted from blood. These receptors were collected from a woman aged 18-29 years in good health. The CDR3 runs from the conserved cysteine through the conserved F or W. The D gene is left open where the match is weak. The size field is filled for only some rows; it gives once, few, many or a size class.

D gene	V gene	clone size	J gene	CDR3 DNA	CDR3 protein
.	TRBV28	few	TRBJ2-5	TGTGCCAGCAGTTTCGCCCCCGAGACCCAGTACTTC	CASSFAPETQYF
.	TRBV2	.	TRBJ2-5	TGTGCCAGCGAGCACAGGGGTGGGGGGCAAGAGACCCAGTACTTC	CASEHRGGGQETQYF
TRBD2	TRBV15	few	TRBJ2-5	TGTGCCACCAGCAGAGATCGCGGGGGATTACTCCAAGAGACCCAGTACTTC	CATSRDRGGLLQETQYF
TRBD1	TRBV20-1	.	TRBJ1-2	TGCAGTGCTAGAGAGGCAGGGGGACAAGCTAACTATGGCTACACCTTC	CSAREAGGQANYGYTF
TRBD1	TRBV5-1	few	TRBJ1-6	TGCGCCAGCAGCTTGGGACAGGGGGTGAGCTCCTATAATTCACCCCTCCACTTT	CASSLGQGVSSYNSPLHF
.	TRBV27	.	TRBJ2-2	TGTGCCAGCAGTCCCCGGGGCATTTATTCCCTAGGCGGGGAGCTGTTTTTT	CASSPRGIYSLGGELFF
TRBD1	TRBV20-1	few	TRBJ1-1	TGCAGTGCTAGAGCAGGGACAGGGACCATGAACACTGAAGCTTTCTTT	CSARAGTGTMNTEAFF
TRBD1	TRBV12-3/TRBV12-4	many	TRBJ2-7	TGTGCCAGCAGCCGGACAGGGGCAGGGGTGTACGAGCAGTACTTC	CASSRTGAGVYEQYF
.	TRBV7-9	.	TRBJ2-1	TGTGCCAGCAGCTTAGCAGGCGGGCCGACCAATGAGCAGTTCTTC	CASSLAGGPTNEQFF
.	TRBV20-1	few	TRBJ1-4	TGCAGTGCTACCCCCGCAACTAATGAAAAACTGTTTTTT	CSATPATNEKLFF
.	TRBV10-2	few	TRBJ2-2	TGCGCCAGCAGTGAGTCGTCGGGGATGGGGGACACCGGGGAGCTGTTTTTT	CASSESSGMGDTGELFF
TRBD2	TRBV11-2	.	TRBJ2-1	TGTGCCAGCAGCCGGAGGATTTCTATAGCGGGCCATACAGCCTACAATGAGCAGTTCTTC	CASSRRISIAGHTAYNEQFF
TRBD2	TRBV12-3/TRBV12-4	.	TRBJ2-3	TGTGCCAGCAGTTCAAGACTAGCGGGGGGGCGGGATACGCAGTATTTT	CASSSRLAGGRDTQYF
.	TRBV12-3/TRBV12-4	.	TRBJ2-7	TGTGCCAGCAGTTTAGAGGCCTACGAGCAGTACTTC	CASSLEAYEQYF
TRBD2	TRBV10-3	.	TRBJ2-1	TGTGCCATCAGGGCGGGAGGTGCCTACAATGAGCAGTTCTTC	CAIRAGGAYNEQFF
.	TRBV3-1	.	TRBJ1-4	TGTGCCAGCAGCCAAGATCGGCAGACTAATGAAAAACTGTTTTTT	CASSQDRQTNEKLFF
.	TRBV9	.	TRBJ2-2	TGTGCCAGCAAGGAGGGTGGGACCGGGGAGCTGTTTTTT	CASKEGGTGELFF
TRBD1	TRBV12-3/TRBV12-4	few	TRBJ2-4	TGTGCCACCTCCCGGGACAGCAAAAACATTCAGTACTTC	CATSRDSKNIQYF
.	TRBV24-1	.	TRBJ2-1	TGTGCCACCAGTTTCGGGTACTCCTACAATGAGCAGTTCTTC	CATSFGYSYNEQFF
.	TRBV20-1	.	TRBJ2-3	TGCAGTGCCGTAGATGGGCGAACAGATACGCAGTATTTT	CSAVDGRTDTQYF
.	TRBV20-1	.	TRBJ2-7	TGCAGTGCTAGGGGGGAAAAGGGTAAATCCTACGAGCAGTACTTC	CSARGEKGKSYEQYF
.	TRBV3-1	few	TRBJ1-1	TGTGCCAGCAGCCAAATCGTGAACACTGAAGCTTTCTTT	CASSQIVNTEAFF
TRBD2	TRBV10-3	few	TRBJ2-1	TGTGCCACAGGGACTAGCGGGGATGAGCAGTTCTTC	CATGTSGDEQFF
.	TRBV5-1	few	TRBJ2-3	TGCGCCAGCAGCTTGAGGGGCCTTTGGGTCGCAGATACGCAGTATTTT	CASSLRGLWVADTQYF
.	TRBV12-3/TRBV12-4	.	TRBJ1-3	TGTGCCAGCAGTTTAAGCGTTCACGGTGGAAACACCATATATTTT	CASSLSVHGGNTIYF
.	TRBV18	.	TRBJ2-1	TGTGCCAGCTCACCACGGGTTGTGACCTACAATGAGCAGTTCTTC	CASSPRVVTYNEQFF
.	TRBV20-1	.	TRBJ1-4	TGCAGTGCTAGAGATAGTGCGGCTAATGAAAAACTGTTTTTT	CSARDSAANEKLFF
TRBD2	TRBV5-1	few	TRBJ2-1	TGCGCCAGCAGCCCGCCGGGACTAGCGCACAATGAGCAGTTCTTC	CASSPPGLAHNEQFF
.	TRBV10-3	few	TRBJ2-2	TGTGCCATCAGTGACAAAGGCTTCACCGGGGAGCTGTTTTTT	CAISDKGFTGELFF
.	TRBV20-1	.	TRBJ2-2	TGCAGTGTTCCTGTCAAGCGGACCGCGAACACCGGGGAGCTGTTTTTT	CSVPVKRTANTGELFF
TRBD1	TRBV12-3/TRBV12-4	.	TRBJ1-2	TGTGCCAGCAGATCCTCACAGGGGGCTTACGATGGCTACACCTTC	CASRSSQGAYDGYTF
.	TRBV6-5	.	TRBJ2-5	TGTGCCAGCAGTTACTCGACCGGCTTCGTACAAGAGACCCAGTACTTC	CASSYSTGFVQETQYF
TRBD2	TRBV3-1	few	TRBJ2-7	TGTGCCAGCAGCCAAGGACTAGCCGGGGTGTCTGGGTTATACTTC	CASSQGLAGVSGLYF
.	TRBV5-1	.	TRBJ2-1	TGCGCCAGCAGCTTGATGGGGCGATCCTACAATGAGCAGTTCTTC	CASSLMGRSYNEQFF
TRBD2	TRBV7-3	few	TRBJ2-2	TGTGCCAGCAGCTTAATGGCGCTAGCGGCGAACACCGGGGAGCTGTTTTTT	CASSLMALAANTGELFF
TRBD2	TRBV24-1	.	TRBJ2-1	TGTGCCACCAGTGATTTGGAAGCGGGAGGGCCGTGGGAGCAGTTCTTC	CATSDLEAGGPWEQFF
TRBD2	TRBV6-1	.	TRBJ2-3	TGTGCCAGCGGGTTGGGGACTAGCGCAGATACGCAGTATTTT	CASGLGTSADTQYF
.	TRBV11-2	few	TRBJ2-2	TGTGCCAGCAGCTTGGTCTCTACGAACACCGGGGAGCTGTTTTTT	CASSLVSTNTGELFF
TRBD2	TRBV20-1	few	TRBJ2-5	TGCAGTGCCACGGGGGGGAAGGAGACCCAGTACTTC	CSATGGKETQYF
TRBD2	TRBV12-3/TRBV12-4	.	TRBJ2-1	TGTCCCAGCAGCGGGGGACTAGCGGAAAAGGGTTACAATGAGCAGTTCTTC	CPSSGGLAEKGYNEQFF
.	TRBV11-2	.	TRBJ2-3	TGTGCCAGCAGCTTAGGGAACATCGACGGTTATAGCACAGATACGCAGTATTTT	CASSLGNIDGYSTDTQYF
.	TRBV5-1	.	TRBJ2-3	TGCGCCAGCAGCTTGAACGGCAGACTTGATACGCAGTATTTT	CASSLNGRLDTQYF
.	TRBV15	.	TRBJ2-2	TGTGCCACCAGCAGAGATCAACAGGTTCCCGGGGAGCTGTTTTTT	CATSRDQQVPGELFF
TRBD2	TRBV7-9	few	TRBJ2-1	TGTGCCAGCAGCTTATTGGGACTAGCGTATGAGCAGTTCTTC	CASSLLGLAYEQFF
.	TRBV12-3/TRBV12-4	.	TRBJ2-2	TGTGCCAGCACTAGCCCCGGGGAGCTGTTTTTT	CASTSPGELFF
.	TRBV10-3	many	TRBJ2-3	TGTGCCATCAGTACTCGGGACGGTAGCACAGATACGCAGTATTTT	CAISTRDGSTDTQYF
.	TRBV5-6	.	TRBJ1-1	TGTGCCAGCACCCCGTTAGGGGGAAGGGGGACTGAAGCTTTCTTT	CASTPLGGRGTEAFF
.	TRBV25-1	.	TRBJ2-3	TGTGCCAGCAGTGAAGACAGACTCACAGATACGCAGTATTTT	CASSEDRLTDTQYF
TRBD1	TRBV6-7	.	TRBJ2-2	TGTGCCAGCAACTACTCACCGGAAAGGGGGCGTCGTGGGGGGGAGCTGTTTTTT	CASNYSPERGRRGGELFF